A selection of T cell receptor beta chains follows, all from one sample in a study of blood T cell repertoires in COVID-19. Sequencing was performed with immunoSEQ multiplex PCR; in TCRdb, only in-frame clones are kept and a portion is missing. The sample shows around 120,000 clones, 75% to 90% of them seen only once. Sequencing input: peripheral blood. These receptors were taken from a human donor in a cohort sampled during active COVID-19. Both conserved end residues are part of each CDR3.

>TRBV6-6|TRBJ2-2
CASSKTGGFSGELFF
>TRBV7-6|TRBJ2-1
CASSPGLAGNNEQFF
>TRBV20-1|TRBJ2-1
CSVTQPPFF
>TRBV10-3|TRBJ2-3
CAISDPGGSTDTQYF
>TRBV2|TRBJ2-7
CASRSGTGVGALGQYF
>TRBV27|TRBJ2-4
CASSFAGLAKNIQYF
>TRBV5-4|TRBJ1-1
CASSSALLAGLAFF
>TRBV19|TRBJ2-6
CASSIIGDAGANVLTF
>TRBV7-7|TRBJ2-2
CASSPGGRGTGELFF
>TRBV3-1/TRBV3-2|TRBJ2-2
CASSRPSVWASLGGELFF
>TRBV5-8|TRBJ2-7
CASGPPGQGIGEQYF
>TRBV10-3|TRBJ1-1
CAISEPGQARTEAFF
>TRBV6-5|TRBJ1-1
CASSFAGGDTEAFF
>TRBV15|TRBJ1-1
CATSSTARGTEAFF
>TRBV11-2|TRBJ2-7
CASSLEWTGGAYEQYF
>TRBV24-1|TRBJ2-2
CATSDYTGELFF
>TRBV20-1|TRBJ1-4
CSASNRGEKLFF
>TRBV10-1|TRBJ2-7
CASQASDYEQYF
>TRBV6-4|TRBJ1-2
CARGQGGAYGYTF
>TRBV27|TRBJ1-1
CASKRTPNTEAFF
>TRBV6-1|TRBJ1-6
CASSEPLEVSYNSPLHF
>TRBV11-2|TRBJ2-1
CASSAGGRNEQFF
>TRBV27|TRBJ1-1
CASSLVGGVTEAFF
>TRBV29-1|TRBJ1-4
CSVEEPFPGGREKLFF